These 7 T cell receptor beta chains were sequenced from one sample in a study of identical twins (dated by TCRdb to the mid-2010s). To prepare the library, 5' RACE was applied. Sequencing took place on an Illumina HiSeq 2000. TCRdb applied fastp at Q25 and MiXCR to the public reads, then kept only in-frame beta chains. A single entry per CDR3 protein holds the most common genes and DNA from its merged rows. Across this sample there are 450,000 or so distinct CDR3 sequences, with roughly an eighth seen only once. Around 0.98% of the sample rests with the top ten. This sample was shared with a second study, whose subject was yellow fever vaccine responses in identical twins.

The sample taken for sequencing was CD4+ T cells sorted from blood. These receptor sequences come from a woman aged 18-29 years in good health.

This clonotype has more than one count but fewer than ten. The chain is built from TRBV28 and TRBJ2-7; D is unresolved. The germline CDR1 and CDR2 sequences are MDHEN and SYDVKM. The germline V and J ends were trimmed by 5 bases and 5 bases, with 22 bases remaining between them. The CDR3 sequence is 16 residues long. The CDR3 coding sequence is TGTGCCAGCAGTGCCCTCTTTATGAGGCGGAATGACGAGCAGTACTTC. Translation: CASSALFMRRNDEQYF.

J is TRBJ1-6 and V is TRBV27, with a possible D match to TRBD1 (5 bases). Germline V lookup: CDR1 MNHEY, CDR2 SMNVEV (reference sequence). Trimming took 3 bases from V and 9 from J, leaving 6 bases between them. The CDR3 covers 12 residues. The CDR3 sequence is CASSFRASPLHF. Written as DNA, the CDR3 is TGTGCCAGCAGTTTCAGGGCTTCACCCCTCCACTTT.

The chain combines TRBV7-6 with TRBJ2-7; D is perhaps TRBD1 (5 bases). Trimming cost V 5 bases and J 4 bases, with 18 bases left between them. From germline, CDR1 is SGHVS and CDR2 FNYEAQ. The CDR3 has 15 residues. For the CDR3, the DNA is TGTGCCAGCAGCCCCCAGGGTGGGTCCTCTTACGAGCAGTACTTC. Its translation: CASSPQGGSSYEQYF.

This clonotype has at least ten counts. The V call is TRBV12-3 or TRBV12-4, the J call TRBJ2-7; D call uncertain. The CDR3 is 13 amino acids. Trimming cost V 5 bases and J 11 bases, with 19 bases left between them. The CDR3 nucleotides are TGTGCCAGCAGTCTTCTGGACCGGGTGAGAAAGTACTTC. Translating it yields CASSLLDRVRKYF.

Only a few counts were recorded for this clonotype. The V call is TRBV10-3, the J call TRBJ1-1, with D unclear. V was pared by 0 bases and J by 6 bases, with 11 bases between. The CDR3 consists of 14 residues. Germline CDR1 reads ENHRY; CDR2 reads SYGVKD. The CDR3 is CAISESGREAEAFF. CDR3 sequence (DNA): TGTGCCATCAGTGAGTCAGGACGAGAGGCTGAAGCTTTCTTT.

This chain connects TRBV7-9 to TRBJ2-7; TRBD1 matches 8 bases. The CDR3 totals 15 residues. V was pared by 2 bases and J by 3 bases, with 6 bases of the junction left unmatched. The germline V gene encodes CDR1 SEHNR and CDR2 FQNEAQ (reference sequence). The CDR3 loop is CASSLWEQGGYEQYF. DNA of the CDR3: TGTGCCAGCAGCTTATGGGAACAGGGGGGCTACGAGCAGTACTTC. The whole variable domain, filled in from reference TRBV7-9 and TRBJ2-7, reads DTGVSQNPRHKITKRGQNVTFRCDPISEHNRLYWYRQTLGQGPEFLTYFQNEAQLEKSRLLSDRFSAERPKGSFSTLEIQRTEQGDSAMYLCASSLWEQGGYEQYFGPGTRLTVT.

The chain couples TRBV6-2 or TRBV6-3 to TRBJ2-2; 11 bases match TRBD2. V lost 7 bases and J lost 6; bases outside the gene matches: 7. Germline lookup yields CDR1 MNHEY and CDR2 SVGEGT. The CDR3 sequence is 15 residues long. CDR3 region: CASTTSGSNPGELFF. CDR3 in DNA: TGTGCCAGCACTACTAGCGGGAGTAACCCCGGGGAGCTGTTTTTT.